A selection of T cell receptor beta chains follows, all from one sample in a study of blood T cell repertoires in COVID-19. The protocol was immunoSEQ multiplex PCR, while the TCRdb copy is restricted to in-frame clones and leaves out a portion. Among tens of thousands of clones listed, approximately 88% were seen once. Material for sequencing was peripheral blood. These receptors all come from a man aged 45-65 years with active COVID-19. CDR3s include the opening cysteine and the closing phenylalanine or tryptophan. A D gene is named only where the DNA matches it firmly. Only some rows state a clone size, as once, few, many or a class for expanded clones.

TRBD1	TRBJ1-2	NA	TRBV12-5	TGTGCTAGTGGGACACAGGGGGCGCTTGGCTATGGCTACACCTTC	CASGTQGALGYGYTF
NA	TRBJ1-1	NA	TRBV14	TGTGCCAGCAGCCGACAACGCCATATGAACACTGAAGCTTTCTTT	CASSRQRHMNTEAFF
NA	TRBJ2-5	NA	TRBV6-5	TGTGCCAGCAGTTACTCGAATGGGGCGGGACAGGAGACCCAGTACTTC	CASSYSNGAGQETQYF
TRBD1	TRBJ2-1	NA	TRBV5-4	TGTGCCAGCAGCGGGACGGCAGGGGGCACCTACAATGAGCAGTTCTTC	CASSGTAGGTYNEQFF
NA	TRBJ1-2	NA	TRBV6-2/TRBV6-3	TGTGCCAGCAGTTTAATGGGACAACCTTATGGCTACACCTTC	CASSLMGQPYGYTF
TRBD1	TRBJ1-1	NA	TRBV29-1	TGCAGCGCAGGGGGCAAAGGGAACACTGAAGCTTTCTTT	CSAGGKGNTEAFF
TRBD1	TRBJ2-3	NA	TRBV7-3	TGTGCCAGCAGCTTAGCAGGGGGCGAATATACGCAGTATTTT	CASSLAGGEYTQYF
NA	TRBJ2-1	NA	TRBV2	TGTGCCAGCAGCCTTGCAACTGCTCGTGAGCAGTTCTTC	CASSLATAREQFF
NA	TRBJ1-1	NA	TRBV6-6	TGTGCCAGCAGTTACGGCAGGGCCAACACTGAAGCTTTCTTT	CASSYGRANTEAFF
TRBD1	TRBJ2-1	few	TRBV5-1	TGCGCCAGCAGGCCGGACAGGAGCTCCTACAATGAGCAGTTCTTC	CASRPDRSSYNEQFF
NA	TRBJ1-1	NA	TRBV4-3	TGCGCCAGCAGCCATGGCGGCAAGAACACTGAAGCTTTCTTT	CASSHGGKNTEAFF
TRBD2	TRBJ2-1	NA	TRBV25-1	TGTGCCAGCAGCGCCGCCACTAGCGGGAAAAATGAGCAGTTCTTC	CASSAATSGKNEQFF
TRBD1	TRBJ1-6	NA	TRBV6-5	TGTGCCAGCAGATACCGGGACAGCTATAATTCACCCCTCCACTTT	CASRYRDSYNSPLHF
TRBD1	TRBJ2-3	NA	TRBV7-3	TGTGCCAGCAGCCCAGGACAGGGGGCAACAGATACGCAGTATTTT	CASSPGQGATDTQYF
TRBD1	TRBJ2-3	NA	TRBV14	TGTGCCAGCGGCCCGACAGGGCCAGATACGCAGTATTTT	CASGPTGPDTQYF
NA	TRBJ1-4	once	TRBV2	TGTGCCAGCAGTGTAATTTCGAAGCGACTGTTTTTT	CASSVISKRLFF
NA	TRBJ1-1	NA	TRBV18	TGTGCCAGCTCACGAGCCACCCGGGGTGGGAACACTGAAGCTTTCTTT	CASSRATRGGNTEAFF
NA	TRBJ2-2	NA	TRBV24-1	TGTGCCACCAGTGAGGCCGGAGGGGTCACCGGGGAGCTGTTTTTT	CATSEAGGVTGELFF
NA	TRBJ2-5	NA	TRBV3-1/TRBV3-2	TGTGCCAGCAGCCAAGAATTAGCGAGAGAAGAGACCCAGTACTTC	CASSQELAREETQYF
NA	TRBJ1-2	once	TRBV6-1	TGTGCCAGCAGTGAAGGATCGAGGGGGGGGGCGGATGGCTACACCTTC	CASSEGSRGGADGYTF
NA	TRBJ1-2	NA	TRBV6-5	TGTGCCAGCAGTTACACCGGGACGGGGGATGGGGGCTACACCTTC	CASSYTGTGDGGYTF
TRBD1	TRBJ1-3	NA	TRBV9	TGTGCCAGCAGTCAAGGTGGGACAGGGGGTAGAAACACCATATATTTT	CASSQGGTGGRNTIYF
NA	TRBJ1-3	NA	TRBV11-2	TGTGCCAGCAGCTTGACCCCAGGGGACACCATATATTTT	CASSLTPGDTIYF
NA	TRBJ1-2	NA	TRBV7-2	TGTGCCAGCAGCTCACAACAGGGTAACTATGGCTACACCTTC	CASSSQQGNYGYTF
NA	TRBJ1-5	NA	TRBV6-5	TGTGCCAGCAGTTACTCGGCAAATCAGCCCCAGCATTTT	CASSYSANQPQHF
TRBD2	TRBJ2-3	NA	TRBV12-5	TGTGCTAGTGGCGCCGGACTAGCGGCTAACACAGATACGCAGTATTTT	CASGAGLAANTDTQYF
NA	TRBJ1-5	NA	TRBV7-9	TGTGCCAGCAGCTTGGACAGCCCCAATCAGCCCCAGCATTTT	CASSLDSPNQPQHF
NA	TRBJ2-1	NA	TRBV18	TGTGCCAGCTCACCCCTCGGACTAAGCCCTGGGAATGAGCAGTTCTTC	CASSPLGLSPGNEQFF
NA	TRBJ2-3	NA	TRBV2	TGTGCCAGCAGCGGAGACGGCGTTAGCACAGATACGCAGTATTTT	CASSGDGVSTDTQYF
NA	TRBJ1-3	NA	TRBV28	TGTGCCAGCAGTTTAAATCTGAGGAACACCATATATTTT	CASSLNLRNTIYF
NA	TRBJ1-1	NA	TRBV5-6	TGTGCCAGCAGCCGAGGCCTCGGGACTACTATGAACACTGAAGCTTTCTTT	CASSRGLGTTMNTEAFF
NA	TRBJ1-1	NA	TRBV2	TGTGCCAGCAGGTGGCAGGAGAACACTGAAGCTTTCTTT	CASRWQENTEAFF
NA	TRBJ1-2	once	TRBV5-4	TGTGCCAGCAGCTTAATCGAGAACTATGGCTACACCTTC	CASSLIENYGYTF
NA	TRBJ2-3	NA	TRBV7-9	TGTGCCAGCAGCCCGGGGACTTATCACACAGATACGCAGTATTTT	CASSPGTYHTDTQYF
NA	TRBJ2-3	NA	TRBV7-9	TGTGCCAGCAGCTTAGGGCAGGGTAAAGAGGTGAAAGATACGCAGTATTTT	CASSLGQGKEVKDTQYF
NA	TRBJ1-1	NA	TRBV27	TGTGCCAGCAGTTTTCGCGGGATGGCTGAAGCTTTCTTT	CASSFRGMAEAFF
TRBD1	TRBJ2-1	NA	TRBV10-3	TGTGCCATAACAGGGGACTACAATGAGCAGTTCTTC	CAITGDYNEQFF
TRBD2	TRBJ2-5	NA	TRBV5-1	TGCGCCAGCAGCTCTAGCGGGAGAGGCCAGTACTTC	CASSSSGRGQYF
TRBD2	TRBJ2-5	NA	TRBV27	TGTGCCAGCAGTTCAACCCCCAGAGGGAAGCGGGGGGGACAAGAGACCCAGTACTTC	CASSSTPRGKRGGQETQYF
TRBD1	TRBJ2-1	NA	TRBV5-1	TGCGCCAGCAGCTCCTTAGGTGGACAGGGGGATAAGTATGAGCAGTTCTTC	CASSSLGGQGDKYEQFF
TRBD2	TRBJ2-1	NA	TRBV7-9	TGTGCCAGCAGCTCCTGGACTAGATTGAGCAATGAGCAGTTCTTC	CASSSWTRLSNEQFF
NA	TRBJ1-4	NA	TRBV7-2	TGTGCCAGCAGCTTATCCACCCTAGAAAAACTGTTTTTT	CASSLSTLEKLFF
NA	TRBJ1-1	NA	TRBV11-3	TGTGCCAGCAGCTTAGGCAGAAACACTGAAGCTTTCTTT	CASSLGRNTEAFF
TRBD1	TRBJ1-1	once	TRBV19	TGTGCCAGTAGTCCGCTCGGGCCCCAGGGGGCTGAAGCTTTCTTT	CASSPLGPQGAEAFF
TRBD2	TRBJ2-3	once	TRBV9	TGTGCCAGCAGCATAGGACTAGCGAGGACAGATACGCAGTATTTT	CASSIGLARTDTQYF
TRBD1	TRBJ1-1	NA	TRBV5-1	TGCGCCAGCAGCTTGGTGGGACAGGGCTCGAACACTGAAGCTTTCTTT	CASSLVGQGSNTEAFF
NA	TRBJ2-5	NA	TRBV9	TGTGCCAGCAGCGAGCAGGTCTCCCGGGGGACCCAGTACTTC	CASSEQVSRGTQYF
NA	TRBJ1-5	NA	TRBV7-2	TGTGCCAGCAGCCCCCAGCAGGGTGACAATCAGCCCCAGCATTTT	CASSPQQGDNQPQHF
NA	TRBJ2-7	NA	TRBV15	TGTGCCACCAGCAGAACCCGAGACAGATTCTACGAGCAGTACTTC	CATSRTRDRFYEQYF
NA	TRBJ1-2	NA	TRBV5-8	TGTGCCAGCAGCTTGTTTTGGGAGAGTAACTATGGCTACACCTTC	CASSLFWESNYGYTF